These 30 T cell receptor beta chains share one sample of origin, sequenced in a study of T cells in Graves' hyperthyroidism and ophthalmopathy. From RNA transcripts, TCR beta CDR3 regions were amplified. The HTBI set primed first-round TCR CDR3 RT-PCR. TCRdb re-called the multiplex PCR reads with MiXCR, one entry per CDR3 protein. The data show 700,000 to 850,000 distinct CDR3 sequences, about a third seen once. The source material was blood. These receptor sequences come from a woman in her thirties or forties with Graves' hyperthyroidism.

On this clonotype: A much more abundant neighbour one base away suggests this may be a read error. The V and J genes are TRBV5-1 and TRBJ1-6; D not resolved. The CDR3 spans 18 residues. The germline gives CDR1 SGHRS, CDR2 YFSETQ. V shed 7 bases and J shed 9 bases, with 29 bases lying between them. CDR3 amino acids: CASARLADGQEETSPLHF. CDR3 DNA sequence: TGCGCCAGCGCTAGGCTCGCGGACGGCCAAGAGGAGACTTCACCCCTCCACTTT.

The chain uses TRBV20-1 and TRBJ2-7; 13 bases line up with TRBD2. The CDR3 has 17 residues. J lost 2 bases, V lost 5 bases, and 12 bases had no gene match. Germline lookup yields CDR1 DFQATT and CDR2 SNEGSKA (reference sequence). CDR3 nucleotides: TGCAGTGCTGGTCGATTCAAGGGACTAGCGGGGCCCTACGAGCAGTACTTC. It codes for CSAGRFKGLAGPYEQYF.

The chain couples TRBV11-2 to TRBJ2-2, with 8 bases lining up with TRBD1. Germline CDR1 is SGHAT and CDR2 is FQNNGV. CDR3 length equals 16 residues. J was trimmed by 7 bases and V by 2 bases; bases with no gene match: 9. The CDR3 DNA follows: TGTGCCAGCAGCTTAATGGCAGGGGGCGACGTCGGGGAGCTGTTTTTT. This encodes CASSLMAGGDVGELFF.

The rearrangement links TRBV7-9 to TRBJ2-7; 7 bases align to TRBD1. CDR1 SEHNR and CDR2 FQNEAQ come from the germline V gene (reference sequence). The trim removed 5 bases at V and 3 bases at J, leaving 7 bases unmatched. The CDR3 is 14 residues long. CDR3 coding DNA: TGTGCCAGCAGCCCAACTGACAGGGTCTACGAGCAGTACTTC. It translates to CASSPTDRVYEQYF.

This clonotype was recorded at least ten times. Its ends do not fully match the called genes, so a read error is possible. This chain joins TRBV9 and TRBJ1-1; no clear D gene. The CDR3 extends over 13 amino acids. Per germline, CDR1 SGDLS and CDR2 YYNGEE. CDR3: CASSVEGGTEAFF. The CDR3 DNA sequence: TGCGCCAGCAGTGTCGAGGGTGGCACTGAAGCTTTCTTT.

This chain connects TRBV5-5 to TRBJ1-5; TRBD1 might be the D (5 bases). This CDR3 is 15 amino acids long. Trimming left V 3 bases short and J 5 bases short, with 15 bases between. Germline V lookup: CDR1 SGHKS, CDR2 YYEKEE (reference sequence). CDR3 coding DNA: TGTGCCAGCAGCTGGGGACCGGGTGACGATCAGCCCCAGCATTTT. Translating gives CASSWGPGDDQPQHF.

J is TRBJ2-7 and V is TRBV4-1; D is uncertain. The V end lost 5 bases, the J end lost 8 bases, and 16 bases lay between the germline ends. The CDR3 has 13 amino acids. Germline CDR1 MGHRA, CDR2 YSYEKL. In DNA form, the CDR3 reads TGCGCCAGCAGCTTCTTAGGCGAGGACCAGCAGTACTTC. This encodes CASSFLGEDQQYF.

The table lists this clonotype with a few counts. J is TRBJ1-1 and V is TRBV11-3, with 8 bases identical to TRBD1. Germline V gene lookup returns CDR1 SGHNT and CDR2 YENEEA. J lost 0 bases, V lost 9 bases, and 9 bases had no gene match. There are 15 residues in the CDR3. In nucleotides, the CDR3 is TGTGCCAGTCGGATTCAGGGGGCTCTGAACACTGAAGCTTTCTTT. Protein sequence: CASRIQGALNTEAFF. Together with reference TRBV11-3 and TRBJ1-1, the CDR3 gives the full variable domain: EAGVVQSPRYKIIEKKQPVAFWCNPISGHNTLYWYLQNLGQGPELLIRYENEEAVDDSQLPKDRFSAERLKGVDSTLKIQPAELGDSAVYLCASRIQGALNTEAFFGQGTRLTVV.

This clonotype has just one count. The J gene is TRBJ1-1, the V gene TRBV7-2; D is perhaps TRBD1 (6 bases). Germline CDR1 is SGHTA and CDR2 is FQGNSA. The CDR3 sequence is 13 residues long. V dropped 4 bases and J dropped 11 bases, with 17 bases sitting between them. The CDR3 is CASSSAGGREAFF. The CDR3 bases are TGTGCCAGCAGCTCCGCGGGGGGCAGGGAGGCTTTCTTT.

This clonotype was seen only once. A much larger clone differs by one base, so this may be a read error. The chain uses TRBV7-2 and TRBJ1-6, with a tentative D call TRBD1 (6 bases). This CDR3 comprises 14 residues. V lost 3 bases and J lost 13, with 16 bases in between. The germline gives CDR1 SGHTA, CDR2 FQGNSA. CDR3 in DNA: TGTGCCAGCAGCTTGGCTCGCCGGCAGGGGCCCCTCCACTTT. Encoded protein: CASSLARRQGPLHF.

This rearrangement joins TRBV10-3 to TRBJ2-5; 10 nucleotides line up with TRBD1. CDR1 is ENHRY and CDR2 is SYGVKD in the germline V gene. The CDR3 is 17 amino acids. V gave up 3 bases and J gave up 4 bases; unmatched junction bases: 11. The CDR3 is CAISESGQGDWRETQYF. CDR3 DNA sequence: TGTGCCATCAGTGAATCCGGACAGGGGGACTGGCGAGAGACCCAGTACTTC.

Only a few counts were recorded for this clonotype. The chain is built from TRBV2 and TRBJ2-6; D unresolved. The ends were cut back, 5 bases at V and 0 bases at J, with 8 bases in the middle. The CDR3 consists of 15 residues. The germline CDR1 and CDR2 sequences are SNHLY and FYNNEI. The CDR3 is CASSFWSSGANVLTF. DNA for the CDR3: TGTGCCAGCAGTTTTTGGAGCTCTGGGGCCAACGTCCTGACTTTC. The complete variable domain, with remaining parts taken from reference TRBV2 and TRBJ2-6, reads EPEVTQTPSHQVTQMGQEVILRCVPISNHLYFYWYRQILGQKVEFLVSFYNNEISEKSEIFDDQFSVERPDGSNFTLKIRSTKLEDSAMYFCASSFWSSGANVLTFGAGSRLTVL.

The chain has TRBV7-8 and TRBJ1-5; maybe TRBD1 (5 bases). The CDR3 consists of 17 residues. Germline V gene lookup returns CDR1 SGHVS and CDR2 FQNEAQ. V was cut by 4 bases and J by 11 bases, with 27 bases left in between. The CDR3: CASSSRLAGGTQETQHF. The DNA for the CDR3 is TGTGCCAGCAGCTCCCGACTAGCGGGGGGTACCCAAGAGACCCAGCATTTT.

The rearrangement joins TRBV29-1 to TRBJ2-7; unclear D gene. Germline CDR1 is SQVTM and CDR2 is ANQGSEA. V lost 3 bases and J 9 bases, leaving 9 bases between the germline ends. The CDR3 length is 10 residues. The chain's CDR3 is CSVDGLVQYF. The CDR3 nucleotides read TGCAGCGTTGACGGGTTGGTGCAGTACTTC.

This clonotype has ten or more counts. The genes are TRBV29-1 and TRBJ1-1, with D possibly being TRBD1 (5 bases). The CDR3 covers 12 residues. V dropped 7 bases and J dropped 0 bases, with 9 bases sitting between them. Germline V gene data show CDR1 as SQVTM and CDR2 as ANQGSEA. CDR3 sequence reads: CSAGQMNTEAFF. CDR3 nucleotides: TGCAGCGCCGGACAAATGAACACTGAAGCTTTCTTT.

This clonotype was observed a handful of times. The rearrangement joins TRBV7-2 to TRBJ1-2, with 9 bases matching TRBD1. Germline values: CDR1 SGHTA, CDR2 FQGNSA. The V gene end was trimmed by 5 bases and the J gene end by 8 bases; junction bases not matched to a gene: 12. CDR3 length: 15 amino acids. DNA of the CDR3: TGTGCCAGCAGCAAACGGACCGGGACAGGGAGCGGCTACACCTTC. Protein product: CASSKRTGTGSGYTF. Full variable domain (remainder filled in from reference TRBV7-2 and TRBJ1-2): GAGVSQSPSNKVTEKGKDVELRCDPISGHTALYWYRQSLGQGLEFLIYFQGNSAPDKSGLPSDRFSAERTGGSVSTLTIQRTQQEDSAVYLCASSKRTGTGSGYTFGSGTRLTVV.

This clonotype was picked up many times. The V and J genes are TRBV19 and TRBJ1-1; D call uncertain. Per the germline V gene, CDR1 is LNHDA and CDR2 is SQIVND (reference sequence). The CDR3 is 14 residues long. Trimming pared 6 bases from V and 4 bases from J, leaving 15 bases between. This CDR3 reads CASRVGAKVTEAFF. CDR3 coding DNA: TGTGCCAGTAGGGTCGGCGCGAAGGTCACTGAAGCTTTCTTT.

The chain is built from TRBV28 and TRBJ1-2; 8 bases line up with TRBD1. The ends lost 6 bases at V and 8 bases at J; junction bases unmatched: 8. From germline, CDR1 is MDHEN and CDR2 SYDVKM. There are 13 residues in the CDR3. This CDR3 is CASSQDRGGGYTF. The CDR3 DNA reads as TGTGCCAGCAGCCAAGACAGGGGAGGCGGCTACACCTTC.

This clonotype has only a few counts. This chain uses TRBV6-5 with TRBJ1-2; D is unresolved. With 2 bases removed from V and 0 bases from J, the gap between germline ends came to 7 bases. Germline loops: CDR1 MNHEY, CDR2 SVGAGI. This CDR3 region has 14 residues. CDR3 region: CASSYGSPNYGYTF. The CDR3 DNA sequence: TGTGCCAGCAGTTACGGCAGCCCTAACTATGGCTACACCTTC.

This chain joins TRBV20-1 and TRBJ2-7; D unresolved. The closer fit of TRBJ2-1 to the DNA end suggests the J call may be wrong. This CDR3 is built from 15 residues. Germline V gene sequence: CDR1 DFQATT, CDR2 SNEGSKA (reference sequence). The CDR3 loop is CSAREEYGRANEQFF. The CDR3, as DNA: TGCAGTGCTAGAGAGGAGTACGGCCGTGCTAATGAGCAGTTCTTC.

The chain has TRBV29-1 and TRBJ1-2; D perhaps matches TRBD1 (5 bases). V lost 7 bases and J 12 bases, leaving 18 bases between the germline ends. The germline CDR1 and CDR2 sequences are SQVTM and ANQGSEA. CDR3 length: 11 residues. The CDR3 here is CSGRSTGGHTF. CDR3 nucleotide sequence: TGCAGCGGGAGGTCGACGGGGGGTCACACCTTC.

As to this clonotype: A junction boundary mismatches the germline segment, possibly from a read error. The chain joins TRBV10-3 to TRBJ2-2; TRBD2 might be the D (5 bases). Germline loops: CDR1 ENHRY, CDR2 SYGVKD. The CDR3 totals 15 residues. The CDR3 coding sequence is TGTGCCATCAGCGCCCCGGGTCAGTACACCGGGGAGCTGTACTTC. This sequence encodes CAISAPGQYTGELYF.

The J gene is TRBJ2-7, the V gene TRBV3-1; the D call may be TRBD1 or TRBD2 (5 bases each). V was pared by 1 base and J by 7 bases, with 11 bases between. The CDR3 spans 13 residues. Germline values: CDR1 LGHDT, CDR2 YNNKEL (reference sequence). DNA for the CDR3: TGTGCCAGCAGCCAAGGGGGGTTCGGGGAGCAGTACTTC. Its protein product is CASSQGGFGEQYF.

This clonotype was observed many times. The gene calls are TRBV7-2 and TRBJ1-5, with 7 bases aligning to TRBD1. The ends lost 5 bases at V and 5 bases at J; junction bases unmatched: 12. The germline V gene encodes CDR1 SGHTA and CDR2 FQGNSA. The CDR3 is 16 amino acids. CDR3 protein: CASSRPPGQTYQPQHF. The CDR3 DNA reads as TGTGCCAGCAGCAGACCCCCGGGACAGACGTATCAGCCCCAGCATTTT.

This clonotype was seen a few times. The chain links TRBV20-1 to TRBJ1-1, with a possible D match to TRBD1 (5 bases). Germline V gene sequence: CDR1 DFQATT, CDR2 SNEGSKA (reference sequence). The CDR3 contains 14 residues. The V gene lost 0 bases and the J gene lost 6 bases, with 14 bases spanning the gap. The CDR3 sequence: CSARDKGDKSEAFF. CDR3 in DNA: TGCAGTGCTAGAGATAAAGGGGATAAGTCTGAAGCTTTCTTT.

This clonotype came up a few times. The genes are TRBV20-1 and TRBJ1-2; no definite D call. Germline V CDR1 and CDR2: DFQATT, SNEGSKA (reference sequence). V was pared by 0 bases and J by 2 bases, with 7 bases between. This CDR3 comprises 13 residues. Here the CDR3 DNA reads TGCAGTGCTAGAGACAGCAAAAACTATGGCTACACCTTC. Its translation: CSARDSKNYGYTF.

This clonotype was seen only a few times. The V and J genes are TRBV12-3 or TRBV12-4 and TRBJ2-5, with D perhaps matching TRBD2 (5 bases). The CDR3 length is 15 residues. The V end lost 5 bases, the J end lost 1 base, and 14 bases lay between the germline ends. The CDR3 is CASSVDRERQETQYF. The CDR3 DNA follows: TGTGCCAGCAGTGTCGACCGGGAACGCCAAGAGACCCAGTACTTC.

This clonotype came up many times. The chain is built from TRBV5-1 and TRBJ1-2; D call uncertain. Germline CDR1 is SGHRS and CDR2 is YFSETQ. CDR3 length: 14 residues. V lost 0 bases, J lost 2 bases, and 8 bases lay in between. The CDR3, as DNA: TGCGCCAGCAGCTTGGCTGCGCCCAACTATGGCTACACCTTC. It encodes CASSLAAPNYGYTF.

The chain's CDR3 is CATSSQSVEQYF. CDR3 nucleotide sequence: TGTGCCACCAGCAGCCAATCGGTAGAGCAGTACTTC. The V and J genes are TRBV15 and TRBJ2-7; no firm D call. The germline V gene encodes CDR1 LNHNV and CDR2 YYDKDF (reference sequence). Trimming removed 3 bases at V and 7 bases at J, with 10 bases between. There are 12 residues in the CDR3. The entire variable domain, with the rest obtained from reference TRBV15 and TRBJ2-7, is as follows: DAMVIQNPRYQVTQFGKPVTLSCSQTLNHNVMYWYQQKSSQAPKLLFHYYDKDFNNEADTPDNFQSRRPNTSFCFLDIRSPGLGDTAMYLCATSSQSVEQYFGPGTRLTVT.

This chain uses TRBV9 with TRBJ2-5; tentatively, D is TRBD1 or TRBD2 (5 bases each). Germline CDR1 and CDR2: SGDLS and YYNGEE. V lost 0 bases, J lost 5 bases, and 11 bases lay in between. The CDR3 contains 14 residues. The CDR3, as DNA: TGTGCCAGCAGCGTAGATCTGGGGGTGGAGACCCAGTACTTC. Protein: CASSVDLGVETQYF.